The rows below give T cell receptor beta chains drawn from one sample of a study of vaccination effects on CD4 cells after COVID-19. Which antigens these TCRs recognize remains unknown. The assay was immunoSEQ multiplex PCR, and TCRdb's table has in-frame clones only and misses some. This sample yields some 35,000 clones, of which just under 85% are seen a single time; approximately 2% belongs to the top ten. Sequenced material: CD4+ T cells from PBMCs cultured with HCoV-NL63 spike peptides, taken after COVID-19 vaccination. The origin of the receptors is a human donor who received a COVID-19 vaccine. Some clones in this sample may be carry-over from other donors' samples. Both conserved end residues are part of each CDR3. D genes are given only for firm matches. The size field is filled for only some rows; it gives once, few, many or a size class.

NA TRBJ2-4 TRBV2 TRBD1 CASTRQGVRENIQYF TGTGCCAGCACCAGACAGGGGGTGAGAGAAAACATTCAGTACTTC
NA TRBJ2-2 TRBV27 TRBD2 CASSYGATSGNTGELFF TGTGCCAGCAGTTATGGGGCGACTAGCGGGAATACCGGGGAGCTGTTTTTT
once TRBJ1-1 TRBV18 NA CASSFKPQDIEAFF TGTGCCAGCTCATTTAAGCCCCAAGACATCGAAGCTTTCTTT
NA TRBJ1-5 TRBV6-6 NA CASSRPDSISNQPQHF TGTGCCAGCAGTCGCCCGGACAGCATTAGCAATCAGCCCCAGCATTTT
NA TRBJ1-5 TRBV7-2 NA CASSLTWNQPQHF TGTGCCAGCAGCTTAACATGGAATCAGCCCCAGCATTTT
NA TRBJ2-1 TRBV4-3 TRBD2 CASSQEGTSGGLREQFF TGCGCCAGCAGCCAAGAAGGCACTAGCGGGGGCCTCAGGGAGCAGTTCTTC
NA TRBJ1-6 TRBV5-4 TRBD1 CASSSGTADSPLHF TGTGCCAGCAGCTCCGGGACAGCCGATTCACCCCTCCACTTT
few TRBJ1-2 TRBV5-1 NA CASSLGWQSGGYTF TGCGCCAGCAGCTTGGGTTGGCAGTCGGGAGGCTACACCTTC
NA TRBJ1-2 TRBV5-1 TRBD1 CASSQQGGNGYTF TGCGCCAGCAGCCAACAGGGGGGGAATGGCTACACCTTC
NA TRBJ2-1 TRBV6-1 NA CASSETSWATYNEQFF TGTGCCAGCAGTGAAACTAGCTGGGCGACCTACAATGAGCAGTTCTTC
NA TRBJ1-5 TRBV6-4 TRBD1 CASSVDRGTQPQHF TGTGCCAGCAGTGTTGACAGGGGTACTCAGCCCCAGCATTTT
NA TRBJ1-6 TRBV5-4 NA CASSLAQGSGSPLHF TGTGCCAGCAGCTTGGCTCAGGGTTCGGGCTCACCCCTCCACTTT
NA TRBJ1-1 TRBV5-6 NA CASSFHNGEAFF TGTGCCAGCAGCTTTCATAACGGTGAAGCTTTCTTT
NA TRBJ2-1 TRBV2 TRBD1 CASSEQGGPYNEQFF TGTGCCAGCAGTGAACAAGGGGGCCCCTACAATGAGCAGTTCTTC
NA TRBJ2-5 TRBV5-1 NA CASSLGGTGPQETQYF TGCGCCAGCAGCTTGGGCGGCACCGGGCCACAAGAGACCCAGTACTTC
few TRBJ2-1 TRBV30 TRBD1 CAWRRDRVNNEQFF TGTGCCTGGAGGCGGGACAGGGTAAACAATGAGCAGTTCTTC
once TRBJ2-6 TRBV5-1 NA CASSLIPGTVGSRANVLTF TGCGCCAGCAGCCTAATTCCTGGGACGGTGGGTTCTAGGGCCAACGTCCTGACTTTC
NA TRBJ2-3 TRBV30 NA CAWSVLGRGDTQYF TGTGCCTGGAGTGTACTAGGCAGGGGAGATACGCAGTATTTT
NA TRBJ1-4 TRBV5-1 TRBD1 CASSLNRGDEKLFF TGCGCCAGCAGCTTGAACAGGGGGGATGAAAAACTGTTTTTT
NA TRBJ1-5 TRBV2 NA CASSEGGAQGQPQHF TGTGCCAGCAGTGAAGGGGGGGCGCAGGGTCAGCCCCAGCATTTT
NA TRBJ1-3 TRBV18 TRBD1 CASSPRTGDSGNTIYF TGTGCCAGCTCACCAAGGACAGGGGACTCTGGAAACACCATATATTTT
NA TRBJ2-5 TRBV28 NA CASSPRHVFQETQYF TGTGCCAGCAGTCCCCGACATGTCTTCCAAGAGACCCAGTACTTC
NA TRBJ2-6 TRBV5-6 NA CASSSGPTSGANVLTF TGTGCCAGCAGCTCGGGACCGACCTCTGGGGCCAACGTCCTGACTTTC
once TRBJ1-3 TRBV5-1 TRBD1 CASSPRTGRGNTIYF TGCGCCAGCAGCCCCAGGACAGGGAGAGGAAACACCATATATTTT
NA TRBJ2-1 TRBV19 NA CASRRGRGNSLDEQFF TGTGCCAGCCGACGGGGGCGGGGGAATAGTCTCGATGAGCAGTTCTTC
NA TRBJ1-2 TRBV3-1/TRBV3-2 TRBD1 CASSQGKEGAGGYTF TGTGCCAGCAGCCAAGGGAAGGAGGGGGCTGGCGGCTACACCTTC
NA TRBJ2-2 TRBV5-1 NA CASSLARLSYTGELFF TGCGCCAGCAGCTTGGCCAGGCTATCGTACACCGGGGAGCTGTTTTTT
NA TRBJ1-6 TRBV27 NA CASSLFTPDYNSPLHF TGTGCCAGCAGTTTATTCACCCCCGACTATAATTCACCCCTCCACTTT
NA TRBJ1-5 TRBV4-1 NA CASSRGQEGQPQHF TGCGCCAGCAGCCGAGGGCAGGAAGGTCAGCCCCAGCATTTT
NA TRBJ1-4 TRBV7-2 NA CASSPDSSGKLFF TGTGCCAGCAGCCCGGACAGCTCGGGAAAACTGTTTTTT
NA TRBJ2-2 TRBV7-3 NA CASRIPPGELFF TGTGCCAGCAGAATCCCGCCCGGGGAGCTGTTTTTT
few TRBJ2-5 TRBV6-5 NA CASSYSGGETQYF TGTGCCAGCAGTTACTCGGGGGGAGAGACCCAGTACTTC
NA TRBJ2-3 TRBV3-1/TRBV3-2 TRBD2 CASSHYRTSGGASSTDTQYF TGTGCCAGCAGCCACTATAGGACTAGCGGGGGGGCCTCGAGCACAGATACGCAGTATTTT
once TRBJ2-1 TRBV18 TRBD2 CASFMTSGGAGEQFF TGTGCCAGCTTCATGACTAGCGGGGGGGCAGGTGAGCAGTTCTTC
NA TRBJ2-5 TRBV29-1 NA CSTAWGMETQYF TGCAGCACTGCATGGGGCATGGAGACCCAGTACTTC
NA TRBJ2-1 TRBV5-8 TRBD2 CASSSSGLPRDEQFF TGTGCCAGCAGCTCCTCGGGACTACCTAGGGATGAGCAGTTCTTC
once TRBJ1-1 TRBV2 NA CASSGTRNTEAFF TGTGCCAGCAGTGGGACAAGGAACACTGAAGCTTTCTTT